The 26 T cell receptor beta chains presented below share a single source sample, sequenced in a study of Ad26.COV2.S vaccination and SARS-CoV-2 variants. Method: immunoSEQ multiplex PCR; TCRdb's copy keeps in-frame clones and lacks some. The table lists around 450,000 clones, 70% to 90% of them singletons. Treatment given: around 19 received Ad26.COV2.S at low or high dose, single or two shots; roughly five received placebo; per-sample allocation not given. Specimens were obtained on day 63 following the first vaccine or placebo injection. Sequencing was performed on peripheral blood, taken in a trial of Ad26.COV2.S vaccine versus placebo. All receptors derive from a person between 18 and 65 years old who received the Ad26.COV2.S COVID-19 vaccine or a placebo.

J is TRBJ2-3 and V is TRBV25-1; no definite D call. Trimming removed 5 bases from V and 6 bases from J, with 3 bases in between. The CDR3 sequence is 10 residues long. The germline gives CDR1 MGHDK, CDR2 SYGVNS. CDR3 in amino acids: CASSLDTQYF. The CDR3 region has the DNA TGTGCCAGCAGTCTTGATACGCAGTATTTT.

The V and J genes are TRBV6-2 or TRBV6-3 and TRBJ2-7; tentative D call: TRBD2 (7 bases). V was cut by 2 bases and J by 3 bases, with 14 bases left in between. Germline-derived CDR1 and CDR2 are MNHEY and SVGEGT. The CDR3 spans 15 residues. CDR3: CASSYVRGTNYEQYF. The DNA for the CDR3 is TGTGCCAGCAGTTACGTGCGGGGGACAAACTACGAGCAGTACTTC.

The CDR3 DNA reads TGTGCCAGCAGCTTAGAAGGGGGCTCTAGCACAGATACGCAGTATTTT. Amino acids: CASSLEGGSSTDTQYF. The chain carries TRBV11-3 and TRBJ2-3; the match to TRBD1 covers 7 bases. The CDR3 extends over 16 amino acids. Losses at the gene ends were 0 bases for V and 0 bases for J; bases not matched to a gene: 3. Germline loops: CDR1 SGHNT, CDR2 YENEEA.

The chain uses TRBV7-9 and TRBJ2-2, with TRBD1 identical over 7 bases. This CDR3 spans 14 amino acids. Germline assignment: CDR1 SEHNR and CDR2 FQNEAQ (reference sequence). Germline trimming cut 10 bases from V and 0 bases from J; bases unmatched to any gene: 5. The CDR3 bases are TGTGCCATTACGGACAGGTCGAACACCGGGGAGCTGTTTTTT. Amino acid sequence: CAITDRSNTGELFF.

CDR3 nucleotide sequence: TGTGCCAGCAGCTGGGGACAGGGGCAAACTGAAGCTTTCTTT. It yields the protein CASSWGQGQTEAFF. The chain uses TRBV7-2 and TRBJ1-1; 10 bases align to TRBD1. The J segment lost 5 bases and the V segment lost 4 bases, leaving 4 bases of the junction unmatched. Germline values: CDR1 SGHTA, CDR2 FQGNSA. The CDR3 loop spans 14 amino acids.

The chain links TRBV5-1 to TRBJ2-3, with TRBD2 matching over 12 bases. V lost 0 bases, J lost 1 base, and 0 bases stayed unmatched. Germline V gene data show CDR1 as SGHRS and CDR2 as YFSETQ. The length of the CDR3 is 16 residues. CDR3 coding DNA: TGCGCCAGCAGCTTGGGGACTAGCGGGGGCACAGATACGCAGTATTTT. Translated: CASSLGTSGGTDTQYF.

The V call is TRBV7-9, the J call TRBJ2-5, with D tentatively TRBD2 (5 bases). The V and J ends lost 10 bases and 1 base respectively, with 19 bases between them. Germline assignment: CDR1 SEHNR and CDR2 FQNEAQ (reference sequence). The CDR3 loop spans 15 amino acids. In nucleotides, the CDR3 is TGTGCCACAATCCGAATGTCGAGGGCCCAAGAGACCCAGTACTTC. This translates into CATIRMSRAQETQYF. The full variable domain, its missing parts supplied by reference TRBV7-9 and TRBJ2-5, is DTGVSQNPRHKITKRGQNVTFRCDPISEHNRLYWYRQTLGQGPEFLTYFQNEAQLEKSRLLSDRFSAERPKGSFSTLEIQRTEQGDSAMYLCATIRMSRAQETQYFGPGTRLLVL.

The chain recombines TRBV5-5 with TRBJ2-5; the match to TRBD2 covers 12 bases. The CDR3 sequence is 18 residues long. The germline CDR1 and CDR2 sequences are SGHKS and YYEKEE (reference sequence). J was trimmed by 5 bases and V by 0 bases; bases with no gene match: 11. The DNA for the CDR3 is TGTGCCAGCAGCTTGGGACTAGCGGGGGTTTCGTATGTTGAGACCCAGTACTTC. This gives the protein CASSLGLAGVSYVETQYF.

The chain carries TRBV6-1 and TRBJ1-3; D remains ambiguous. CDR3 length: 16 amino acids. Germline CDR1 MNHNS, CDR2 SASEGT. Trimming pared 4 bases from V and 5 bases from J, leaving 18 bases between. CDR3 coding DNA: TGTGCCAGCAGTGTCACCGTTCTCGGCGTAAGAAACACCATATATTTT. This translates into CASSVTVLGVRNTIYF.

V usage is TRBV7-9 and J usage is TRBJ2-3; D may match TRBD1 or TRBD2 (5 bases each). Trimming pared 5 bases from V and 4 bases from J, leaving 10 bases between. From germline, CDR1 is SEHNR and CDR2 FQNEAQ (reference sequence). This CDR3 has 13 amino acids. CDR3 in amino acids: CASSGGWADTQYF. The CDR3 bases are TGTGCCAGCAGCGGGGGTTGGGCAGATACGCAGTATTTT.

The chain joins TRBV2 to TRBJ1-3; TRBD1 matches 7 bases. With V trimmed by 9 bases and J by 5 bases, 7 bases remained unmatched. This CDR3 comprises 13 residues. Germline CDR1 and CDR2: SNHLY and FYNNEI. The CDR3 sequence is CARRDRVRNTIYF. CDR3 DNA sequence: TGTGCCAGGAGAGACAGGGTGCGAAACACCATATATTTT. The full variable domain, with the rest looked up from reference TRBV2 and TRBJ1-3, is EPEVTQTPSHQVTQMGQEVILRCVPISNHLYFYWYRQILGQKVEFLVSFYNNEISEKSEIFDDQFSVERPDGSNFTLKIRSTKLEDSAMYFCARRDRVRNTIYFGEGSWLTVV.

The genes are TRBV3-1 (or the pseudogene TRBV3-2) and TRBJ2-7; no reliable D call. With 0 bases removed from V and 3 bases from J, the gap between germline ends came to 6 bases. This CDR3 has 13 residues. CDR1 LGHDT and CDR2 YNNKEL come from the germline V gene (reference sequence). In DNA form, the CDR3 reads TGTGCCAGCAGCCAAGATCCGAGCTACGAGCAGTACTTC. Its protein is CASSQDPSYEQYF.

This clone was picked up a small number of times. This sequence joins TRBV6-6 and TRBJ1-3; D remains unclear. This CDR3 comprises 13 residues. Germline CDR1 is MNHNY and CDR2 is SVGAGI (reference sequence). V shed 8 bases and J shed 4 bases, with 12 bases lying between them. Here the CDR3 DNA reads TGTGCCAGCTCCGGTGATGGAGGAAACACCATATATTTT. It yields the protein CASSGDGGNTIYF.

The rearrangement uses TRBV3-1 (or the pseudogene TRBV3-2) and TRBJ1-2; maybe TRBD1 (5 bases). Trimming shortened V by 0 bases and J by 6 bases, and 11 bases separated the two germline ends. CDR1 is LGHDT and CDR2 is YNNKEL in the germline V gene (reference sequence). The CDR3 sequence is 14 residues long. The CDR3 region is CASSQDQGLDGYTF. The CDR3, as DNA: TGTGCCAGCAGCCAAGATCAGGGTCTCGATGGCTACACCTTC.

The chain recombines TRBV27 with TRBJ1-6, with 7 bases lining up with TRBD1. The CDR3 has 15 amino acids. CDR1 and CDR2 (germline): MNHEY, SMNVEV (reference sequence). J gave up 10 bases and V 5 bases, and 11 bases lay outside the gene matches. CDR3 residues: CASSHRGEGGSPLHF. In DNA form, the CDR3 reads TGTGCCAGCAGTCACAGGGGAGAGGGAGGATCACCCCTCCACTTT.

The rearrangement links TRBV6-2 or TRBV6-3 to TRBJ1-1; D uncertain. With 5 bases removed from V and 11 bases from J, the gap between germline ends came to 15 bases. This CDR3 has 12 residues. The germline CDR1 and CDR2 sequences are MNHEY and SVGEGT. The CDR3 region is CASSSLGGWAFF. CDR3 bases: TGTGCCAGCAGTAGTCTCGGCGGTTGGGCTTTCTTT.

The V call is TRBV7-8, the J call TRBJ1-5, with D unclear. CDR1 and CDR2 from the germline V gene are SGHVS and FQNEAQ. The V end was cut by 1 base, the J end by 3 bases, with 4 bases between. The CDR3 is 13 residues long. The CDR3 loop reads CASSLVPNQPQHF. The CDR3 DNA follows: TGTGCCAGCAGCTTAGTACCCAATCAGCCCCAGCATTTT.

The V and J genes are TRBV7-9 and TRBJ1-2, with 8 nucleotides matching TRBD1. The germline CDR1 and CDR2 sequences are SEHNR and FQNEAQ (reference sequence). After removal of 5 bases from V and 5 bases from J, the junction contained 7 bases not matched to a gene. The CDR3 spans 14 residues. The CDR3 DNA sequence: TGTGCCAGCAGCGACAGGGGCGAGGGGTATGGCTACACCTTC. Its protein product is CASSDRGEGYGYTF.

The J gene is TRBJ2-7, the V gene TRBV19; D is ambiguous. Germline CDR1 and CDR2: LNHDA and SQIVND (reference sequence). The CDR3 runs to 14 residues. The V gene lost 4 bases and the J gene lost 4 bases, with 14 bases spanning the gap. The CDR3 here is CASSREVKHYEQYF. DNA of the CDR3: TGTGCCAGTAGTAGGGAAGTGAAACATTACGAGCAGTACTTC.

This clone was found once. V is TRBV15 and J is TRBJ2-3; 7 positions match TRBD2. The CDR3 runs to 15 residues. CDR1 is LNHNV and CDR2 is YYDKDF in the germline V gene (reference sequence). The trim removed 3 bases at V and 0 bases at J, leaving 3 bases unmatched. CDR3 protein: CATSSGGSSTDTQYF. As DNA, the CDR3 is TGTGCCACCAGCAGCGGGGGGTCTAGCACAGATACGCAGTATTTT.

Here the CDR3 DNA reads TGCAGCGTTGAAGGCGGACAGCCCTATGGCTACACCTTC. Amino acids: CSVEGGQPYGYTF. This chain uses TRBV29-1 with TRBJ1-2, with D possibly TRBD1 on 6 matching bases. Per germline, CDR1 SQVTM and CDR2 ANQGSEA. The V end lost 1 base, the J end lost 4 bases, and 10 bases lay between the germline ends. This CDR3 comprises 13 residues.

The chain couples TRBV7-3 to TRBJ1-2; the match to TRBD1 covers 12 bases. This CDR3 has 17 amino acids. Trimming took 2 bases from V and 3 from J; bases not matched to a gene: 7. Looked up from germline, CDR1 is SGHTA and CDR2 is FQGTGA. As DNA, the CDR3 is TGTGCCAGCAGCTTATCTGGGACAGGGGGCACGCACTATGGCTACACCTTC. Protein product: CASSLSGTGGTHYGYTF.

This clone was recorded at least ten times. The chain couples TRBV10-3 to TRBJ2-3; TRBD1 aligns across 10 bases. CDR1 is ENHRY, CDR2 SYGVKD, per germline. The CDR3 loop spans 16 amino acids. Unmatched junction bases numbered 8, after V lost 4 bases and J lost 4 bases. CDR3 sequence: CAISGPRDRGADTQYF. CDR3 DNA: TGTGCCATCAGTGGCCCACGGGACAGGGGCGCAGATACGCAGTATTTT.

The chain recombines TRBV5-1 with TRBJ1-2; maybe TRBD1 (5 bases). Germline V lookup: CDR1 SGHRS, CDR2 YFSETQ. The germline V and J ends were trimmed by 0 bases and 8 bases, with 11 bases remaining between them. The CDR3 extends over 13 amino acids. The CDR3 loop reads CASSLDRDGGYTF. CDR3 DNA sequence: TGCGCCAGCAGCTTGGACCGGGACGGCGGCTACACCTTC.

The V gene is TRBV2, the J gene TRBJ2-7; possibly TRBD2 for D (6 bases). Between the trimmed V and J ends, which lost 8 bases and 2 bases, there was a span of 10 bases. The CDR3 loop spans 12 amino acids. Germline lookup yields CDR1 SNHLY and CDR2 FYNNEI. The CDR3 DNA follows: TGTGCCAGCTGGGGGGACGCCTACGAGCAGTACTTC. This sequence encodes CASWGDAYEQYF.

The gene calls are TRBV19 and TRBJ2-7; D call uncertain. Germline values: CDR1 LNHDA, CDR2 SQIVND (reference sequence). This CDR3 contains 12 residues. V was pared by 5 bases and J by 1 base, with 6 bases between. The CDR3 is CASSGLSYEQYF. The CDR3, as DNA: TGTGCCAGTAGTGGGCTTTCCTACGAGCAGTACTTC.